Below, 22 T cell receptor beta chains from the same sample are listed, as sequenced in a study of technical replicates of blood from a handful of donors. Here immunoSEQ multiplex PCR was the method, and the copy in TCRdb shows in-frame clones only, minus some. The table has around 95,000 clones, just under 95% seen once. Sequenced sample: T cells isolated from PBMCs. Receptors were obtained from a human donor in good health.

This clone was picked up one time. V and J are TRBV4-2 and TRBJ2-1; 11 nucleotides line up with TRBD2. This CDR3 comprises 16 residues. Trimming removed 1 base from V and 9 bases from J; junction bases left unmatched: 8. Germline V gene lookup returns CDR1 LGHNA and CDR2 YNFKEQ. The chain's CDR3 is CASSQVETSGSREQFF. The CDR3 coding sequence is TGTGCCAGCAGCCAAGTTGAAACTAGCGGGAGCCGTGAGCAGTTCTTC.

This rearrangement joins TRBV7-9 to TRBJ1-5; possibly TRBD1 for D (5 bases). The length of the CDR3 is 16 residues. Deletions cut 3 bases from V and 4 bases from J, with 16 bases between. The germline V gene has CDR1 SEHNR and CDR2 FQNEAQ (reference sequence). CDR3 in DNA: TGTGCCAGCAGCTTGGGAGGGGTGGGCTCGAATCAGCCCCAGCATTTT. Translating it yields CASSLGGVGSNQPQHF.

V usage is TRBV28 and J usage is TRBJ2-7, with 7 bases identical to TRBD1. V shed 5 bases, J shed 6 bases, and the junction held 10 bases outside the gene matches. The germline CDR1 and CDR2 sequences are MDHEN and SYDVKM. The CDR3 is 14 residues long. The CDR3 spells CASSVGQTTGEQYF. For the CDR3, the DNA is TGTGCCAGCAGTGTGGGACAGACGACCGGCGAGCAGTACTTC.

This clone was observed once. The CDR3: CASSQDPPDSTAKNIQYF. In DNA form, the CDR3 reads TGCGCCAGCAGCCAAGACCCCCCCGACTCGACGGCCAAAAACATTCAGTACTTC. This sequence joins TRBV4-1 and TRBJ2-4, with no clear D. Looked up from germline, CDR1 is MGHRA and CDR2 is YSYEKL. Trimming pared 0 bases from V and 1 base from J, leaving 16 bases between. This CDR3 has 18 amino acids.

The J gene is TRBJ1-1, the V gene TRBV27; D gene ambiguous. V was pared by 3 bases and J by 3 bases, with 8 bases between. The CDR3 is made up of 13 amino acids. Germline lookup yields CDR1 MNHEY and CDR2 SMNVEV (reference sequence). The CDR3 sequence is CASSLRAHTEAFF. The CDR3 DNA reads TGTGCCAGCAGTTTGAGGGCCCACACTGAAGCTTTCTTT.

In this sample, this clone is medium-sized (0.01 to 0.1%). The V gene is TRBV2, the J gene TRBJ2-7; D call uncertain. CDR1 SNHLY and CDR2 FYNNEI come from the germline V gene. This CDR3 has 13 amino acids. Trimming stripped 6 bases from V and 0 bases from J, with 9 bases between. The CDR3 DNA reads TGTGCCAGCAGGGTCGTTAGCTCCTACGAGCAGTACTTC. It is translated as CASRVVSSYEQYF.

The chain joins TRBV2 to TRBJ2-3, with TRBD2 identical over 12 bases. Looked up from germline, CDR1 is SNHLY and CDR2 is FYNNEI. This CDR3 spans 16 amino acids. After removal of 6 bases from V and 5 bases from J, the junction contained 9 bases not matched to a gene. The CDR3 DNA sequence: TGTGCCAGCAGCGCTTCTAGCGGGAGGGTAGTAGATACGCAGTATTTT. Amino acids: CASSASSGRVVDTQYF.

The chain recombines TRBV5-1 with TRBJ2-4; D call uncertain. The CDR3 is 16 residues long. V shed 7 bases and J shed 0 bases, with 17 bases lying between them. Germline-derived CDR1 and CDR2 are SGHRS and YFSETQ. In DNA form, the CDR3 reads TGCGCCAGCGCAACGCACCCAGATCTAGCCAAAAACATTCAGTACTTC. This sequence encodes CASATHPDLAKNIQYF.

The rearrangement joins TRBV5-6 to TRBJ2-3; D perhaps matches TRBD1 (6 bases). The V end was cut by 4 bases, the J end by 4 bases, with 13 bases between. Germline V gene data show CDR1 as SGHDT and CDR2 as YYEEEE. The CDR3 is 14 amino acids. CDR3 loop: CASSQVGGSDTQYF. In DNA, the CDR3 is TGTGCCAGCAGCCAGGTAGGGGGTTCAGATACGCAGTATTTT.

This clone has a single count. The V gene is TRBV7-9, the J gene TRBJ2-5; the D gene is possibly TRBD1 (5 bases). Germline CDR1 and CDR2: SEHNR and FQNEAQ (reference sequence). The CDR3 runs to 15 residues. V was clipped by 3 bases and J by 5 bases, with 16 bases between them. CDR3 region: CASSFKAGLEETQYF. CDR3 DNA sequence: TGTGCCAGCAGCTTTAAGGCAGGGTTAGAGGAGACCCAGTACTTC.

This clone was observed a handful of times. The chain carries TRBV27 and TRBJ2-2; 7 bases match TRBD1. The germline gives CDR1 MNHEY, CDR2 SMNVEV (reference sequence). J gave up 0 bases and V 6 bases, and 4 bases lay outside the gene matches. This CDR3 is built from 15 residues. The CDR3 DNA follows: TGTGCCAGCAGGCCTGGACAGGCGAACACCGGGGAGCTGTTTTTT. This codes for CASRPGQANTGELFF.

CDR3 bases: TGTGCCAGCAGCCTTAATGTCAATGAGCAGTTCTTC. It specifies CASSLNVNEQFF. The chain recombines TRBV7-9 with TRBJ2-1; D is unclear. Germline V CDR1 and CDR2: SEHNR, FQNEAQ (reference sequence). This CDR3 contains 12 residues. V shed 5 bases and J shed 6 bases, with 8 bases lying between them.

This clone was observed a single time. The rearrangement uses TRBV11-3 and TRBJ2-5, with 11 positions matching TRBD2. V gave up 1 base and J gave up 5 bases; unmatched junction bases: 3. The CDR3 covers 15 residues. Looked up from germline, CDR1 is SGHNT and CDR2 is YENEEA. The CDR3 DNA follows: TGTGCCAGCAGCTTAGGACTAGCGGGATTGGAGACCCAGTACTTC. Translating gives CASSLGLAGLETQYF.

This chain uses TRBV5-4 with TRBJ2-1; D is possibly TRBD1 (5 bases). The V gene's germline CDR1 is SGHNT and CDR2 YYREEE (reference sequence). This CDR3 is built from 13 residues. The V and J ends lost 1 base and 8 bases respectively, with 10 bases between them. The CDR3 DNA reads as TGTGCCAGCAGCTTGACGAAGGGGTATGAGCAGTTCTTC. Residues: CASSLTKGYEQFF.

Only one count was recorded for this clone. The chain couples TRBV10-3 to TRBJ2-3; 11 positions agree with TRBD2. CDR3 length equals 21 residues. Trimming removed 0 bases from V and 0 bases from J; junction bases left unmatched: 14. Germline-derived CDR1 and CDR2 are ENHRY and SYGVKD. CDR3 sequence (DNA): TGTGCCATCAGTGAGTCGTTGATCGTAGCGGGAGGGCGAACTAGCACAGATACGCAGTATTTT. Residues: CAISESLIVAGGRTSTDTQYF.

CDR3 loop: CASSQVGGSNNEQFF. The CDR3 DNA reads TGTGCCAGCAGCCAAGTGGGCGGGAGCAACAATGAGCAGTTCTTC. This rearrangement joins TRBV4-2 to TRBJ2-1, with 7 bases identical to TRBD2. The CDR3 contains 15 residues. With 1 base clipped from V and 5 bases from J, the junction kept 5 bases outside the gene matches. CDR1 is LGHNA and CDR2 is YNFKEQ in the germline V gene.

This clone came up once. The chain links TRBV5-1 to TRBJ1-1; 7 positions match TRBD1. CDR1 SGHRS and CDR2 YFSETQ come from the germline V gene. J lost 4 bases, V lost 4 bases, and 10 bases had no gene match. The CDR3 runs to 15 residues. The CDR3 sequence is CASSLGQAPSTEAFF. In DNA, the CDR3 is TGCGCCAGCAGCCTAGGACAGGCCCCGAGCACTGAAGCTTTCTTT.

The CDR3 protein is CASSKGQSYEQYF. CDR3 DNA: TGTGCCAGCAGCAAGGGACAATCCTACGAGCAGTACTTC. The chain couples TRBV28 to TRBJ2-7; tentative D call: TRBD1 (6 bases). V was trimmed by 6 bases and J by 1 base, leaving 10 bases between them. Germline CDR1 is MDHEN and CDR2 is SYDVKM. The length of the CDR3 is 13 residues.

The DNA of the CDR3 is TGCGCCAGCAGCCAAGATATCGGACAGGAAGGCTCCTACGAGCAGTACTTC. This encodes CASSQDIGQEGSYEQYF. The chain carries TRBV4-1 and TRBJ2-7, with 7 bases aligning to TRBD1. Germline trimming cut 0 bases from V and 0 bases from J; bases unmatched to any gene: 8. CDR1 is MGHRA and CDR2 is YSYEKL in the germline V gene. CDR3 size: 17 residues.

The CDR3 loop is CSVFTSGTYEQYF. CDR3 nucleotide sequence: TGCAGCGTTTTCACTTCAGGGACCTACGAGCAGTACTTC. This chain connects TRBV29-1 to TRBJ2-7; TRBD1 might be the D (5 bases). In germline, CDR1 is SQVTM, CDR2 ANQGSEA. V lost 5 bases and J 2 bases, leaving 13 bases between the germline ends. The CDR3 is 13 amino acids.

The chain has TRBV19 and TRBJ1-2, with unresolved D. Germline V gene data show CDR1 as LNHDA and CDR2 as SQIVND (reference sequence). The CDR3 totals 12 residues. V lost 3 bases and J 4 bases, leaving 6 bases between the germline ends. The CDR3, as DNA: TGTGCCAGTAGTATGAGTGGCTATGGCTACACCTTC. Translated, it gives CASSMSGYGYTF.

This chain links TRBV11-3 with TRBJ2-5; D possibly corresponds to TRBD1 (5 bases). V lost 5 bases and J 0 bases, leaving 7 bases between the germline ends. Per the germline V gene, CDR1 is SGHNT and CDR2 is YENEEA. CDR3 length: 13 residues. CDR3 in amino acids: CASSQGHQETQYF. In DNA form, the CDR3 reads TGTGCCAGCAGCCAGGGCCACCAAGAGACCCAGTACTTC. Supplemented by reference TRBV11-3 and TRBJ2-5, the full variable domain reads EAGVVQSPRYKIIEKKQPVAFWCNPISGHNTLYWYLQNLGQGPELLIRYENEEAVDDSQLPKDRFSAERLKGVDSTLKIQPAELGDSAVYLCASSQGHQETQYFGPGTRLLVL.